The text below deals with one T cell receptor beta chain. What it binds is not known. Time point here: peripheral blood 6 weeks after treatment start. CDR3 length: 14 amino acids. V lost 0 bases, J lost 6 bases, and 6 bases lay in between. Germline V lookup: CDR1 SGHAT, CDR2 FQNNGV. The data were obtained in a study of PD-L1 blockade in urothelial cancer. Study background: T cells were recovered from blood samples at a median of approximately 150,000.

Overall study findings and caveats: At 3 weeks on treatment, tumor-associated clones expanded more with durable benefit.

Produced via immunoSEQ multiplex PCR; TCRdb's table is partial and in-frame only. The sample has about 90,000 clones; approximately 87% are singletons. The sequence was obtained from a man aged 70-80 years with urothelial cancer. The genes are TRBV11-2 and TRBJ2-6; the D is unclear. The starting material was PBMCs, obtained around atezolizumab (anti-PD-L1) treatment. This chain's CDR3 is CASSLDRLANVLTF. The CDR3 nucleotides read TGTGCCAGCAGCTTAGATCGGTTGGCCAACGTCCTGACTTTC. The full variable domain, completed using reference TRBV11-2 and TRBJ2-6, is EAGVAQSPRYKIIEKRQSVAFWCNPISGHATLYWYQQILGQGPKLLIQFQNNGVVDDSQLPKDRFSAERLKGVDSTLKIQPAKLEDSAVYLCASSLDRLANVLTFGAGSRLTVL.